This T cell receptor beta chain was captured in a study of blood T cell repertoires in COVID-19. In the study overall: Material from acute and convalescent COVID-19 was sourced from the United States, Italy and Spain. T cells, B-cell-depleted T cells, or PBMCs provided the cDNA or gDNA that served as material.

How the authors handled the data: Reference gene primer amplification in the assay estimated nucleated cell counts. The method was immunoSEQ multiplex PCR; TCRdb's version includes in-frame clones alone and lacks a portion of them. V, J and clone size were drawn from that table, and D and trimming were deduced from the DNA. The table lists roughly 310,000 clones, 88% of them singletons. The V gene's germline CDR1 is MDHEN and CDR2 SYDVKM. J gave up 8 bases and V 5 bases, and 5 bases lay outside the gene matches. The CDR3 sequence is 12 residues long. This clonotype was obtained from a woman aged 45 to 65 with active or convalescent COVID-19. The rearrangement joins TRBV28 to TRBJ1-1; TRBD1 matches at 7 bases. Sequencing was done on a sample of peripheral blood. CDR3 in amino acids: CASSARQGEAFF. As DNA, the CDR3 is TGTGCCAGCAGTGCTCGACAGGGAGAAGCTTTCTTT.